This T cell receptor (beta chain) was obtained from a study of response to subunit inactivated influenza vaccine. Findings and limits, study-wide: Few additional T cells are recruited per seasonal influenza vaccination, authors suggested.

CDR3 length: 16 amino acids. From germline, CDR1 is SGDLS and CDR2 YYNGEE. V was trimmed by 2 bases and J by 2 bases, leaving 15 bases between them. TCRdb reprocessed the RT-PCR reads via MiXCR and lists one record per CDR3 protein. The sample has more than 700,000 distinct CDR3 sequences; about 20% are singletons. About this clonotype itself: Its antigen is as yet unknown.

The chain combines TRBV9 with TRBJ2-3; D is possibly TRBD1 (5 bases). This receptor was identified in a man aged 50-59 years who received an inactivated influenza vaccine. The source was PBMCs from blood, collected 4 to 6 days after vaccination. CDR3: CASSVSGRQPTDTQYF. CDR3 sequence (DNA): TGTGCCAGCAGCGTCTCAGGGCGCCAACCCACAGATACGCAGTATTTT.